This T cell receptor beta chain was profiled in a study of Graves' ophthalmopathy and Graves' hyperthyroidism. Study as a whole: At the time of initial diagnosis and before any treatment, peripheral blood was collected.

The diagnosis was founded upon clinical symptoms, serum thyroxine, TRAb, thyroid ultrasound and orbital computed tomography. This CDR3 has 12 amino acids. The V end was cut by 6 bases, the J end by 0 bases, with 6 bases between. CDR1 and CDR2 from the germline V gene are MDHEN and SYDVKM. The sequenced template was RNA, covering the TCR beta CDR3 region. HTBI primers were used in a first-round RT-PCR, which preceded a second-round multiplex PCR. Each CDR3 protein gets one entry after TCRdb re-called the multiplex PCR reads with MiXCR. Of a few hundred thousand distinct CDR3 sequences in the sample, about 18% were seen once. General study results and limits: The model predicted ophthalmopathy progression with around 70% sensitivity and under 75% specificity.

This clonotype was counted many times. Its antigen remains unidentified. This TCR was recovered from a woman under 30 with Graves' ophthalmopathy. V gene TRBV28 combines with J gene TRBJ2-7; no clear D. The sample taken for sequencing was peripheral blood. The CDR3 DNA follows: TGTGCCAGCAGCCCAATCTCCTACGAGCAGTACTTC. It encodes CASSPISYEQYF.